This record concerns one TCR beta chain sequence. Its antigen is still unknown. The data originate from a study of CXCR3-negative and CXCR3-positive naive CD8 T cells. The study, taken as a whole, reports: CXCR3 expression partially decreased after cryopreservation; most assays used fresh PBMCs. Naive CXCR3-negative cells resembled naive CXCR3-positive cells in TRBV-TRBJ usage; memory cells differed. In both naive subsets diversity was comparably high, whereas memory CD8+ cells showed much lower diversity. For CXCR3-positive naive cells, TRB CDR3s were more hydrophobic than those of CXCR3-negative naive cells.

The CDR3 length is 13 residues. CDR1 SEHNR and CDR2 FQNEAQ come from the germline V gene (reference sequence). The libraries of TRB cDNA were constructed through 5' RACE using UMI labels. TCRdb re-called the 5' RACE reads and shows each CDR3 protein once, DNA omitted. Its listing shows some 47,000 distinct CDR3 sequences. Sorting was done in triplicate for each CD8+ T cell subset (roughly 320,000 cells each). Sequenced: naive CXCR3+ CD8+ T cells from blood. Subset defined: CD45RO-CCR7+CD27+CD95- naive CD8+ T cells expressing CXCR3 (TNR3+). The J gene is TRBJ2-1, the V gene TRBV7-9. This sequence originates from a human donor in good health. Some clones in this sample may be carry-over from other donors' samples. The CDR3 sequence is CASSSANTGEQFF.